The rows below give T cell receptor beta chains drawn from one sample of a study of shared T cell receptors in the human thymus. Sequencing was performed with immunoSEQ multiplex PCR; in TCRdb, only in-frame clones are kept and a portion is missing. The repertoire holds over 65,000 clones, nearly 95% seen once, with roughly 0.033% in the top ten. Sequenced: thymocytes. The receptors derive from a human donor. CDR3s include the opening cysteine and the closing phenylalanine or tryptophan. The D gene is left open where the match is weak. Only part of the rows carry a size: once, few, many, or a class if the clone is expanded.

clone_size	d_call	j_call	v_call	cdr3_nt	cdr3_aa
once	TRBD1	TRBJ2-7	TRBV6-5	TGTGCCAGCAGGGTGAGGGGGCTTTCCTACGAGCAGTACTTC	CASRVRGLSYEQYF
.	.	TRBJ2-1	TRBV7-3	TGTGCCAGCAGCAAGATAGGGGTGAATGAGCAGTTCTTC	CASSKIGVNEQFF
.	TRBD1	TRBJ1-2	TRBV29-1	TGCAGCGTTGAGGGACAGCCCTATGGCTACACCTTC	CSVEGQPYGYTF
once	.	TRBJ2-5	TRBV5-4	TGTGCCAGCAGCTTACGGGGGACTGAACAAGAGACCCAGTACTTC	CASSLRGTEQETQYF
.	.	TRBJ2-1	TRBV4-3	TGCGCCAGCAGCCAAGATGCCGACAATGAGCAGTTCTTC	CASSQDADNEQFF
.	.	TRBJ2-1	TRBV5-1	TGCGCCAGCAGCCTGGGGATTAGCGGTTACAATGAGCAGTTCTTC	CASSLGISGYNEQFF
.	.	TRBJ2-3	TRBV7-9	TGTGCCAGCAGCCATACCGGGACAACCAGGCGAGATACGCAGTATTTT	CASSHTGTTRRDTQYF
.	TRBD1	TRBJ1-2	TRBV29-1	TGCAGCGTTGAAGTGGACAGGGGAGGCTACACCTTC	CSVEVDRGGYTF
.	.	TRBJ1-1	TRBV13	TGTGCCAGCAGCTTAGGTTTTTTTGGGGACACTGAAGCTTTCTTT	CASSLGFFGDTEAFF
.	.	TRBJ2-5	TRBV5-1	TGCGCCAGCGCAGCAACCCAGGGTTTGGAGACCCAGTACTTC	CASAATQGLETQYF
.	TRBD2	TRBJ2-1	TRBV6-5	TGTGCCAGCAGCCAAGCAGGACTAGCGGGCAATGAGCAGTTCTTC	CASSQAGLAGNEQFF
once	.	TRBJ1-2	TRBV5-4	TGTGCCAGCAGCTTCGTTGCAGGGAAGAATTATGGCTACACCTTC	CASSFVAGKNYGYTF
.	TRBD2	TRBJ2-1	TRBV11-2	TGTGCCAGCAGCTTAGACACAGCGGGGTACTACAATGAGCAGTTCTTC	CASSLDTAGYYNEQFF
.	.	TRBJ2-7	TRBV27	TGTGCCAGCAGTTTGAAAAAACAGGGCAAATCCTACGAGCAGTACTTC	CASSLKKQGKSYEQYF
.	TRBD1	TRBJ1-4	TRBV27	TGTGCCAGCAGTTCCCGTAGGCAGGGGGCAGGTGAAAAACTGTTTTTT	CASSSRRQGAGEKLFF